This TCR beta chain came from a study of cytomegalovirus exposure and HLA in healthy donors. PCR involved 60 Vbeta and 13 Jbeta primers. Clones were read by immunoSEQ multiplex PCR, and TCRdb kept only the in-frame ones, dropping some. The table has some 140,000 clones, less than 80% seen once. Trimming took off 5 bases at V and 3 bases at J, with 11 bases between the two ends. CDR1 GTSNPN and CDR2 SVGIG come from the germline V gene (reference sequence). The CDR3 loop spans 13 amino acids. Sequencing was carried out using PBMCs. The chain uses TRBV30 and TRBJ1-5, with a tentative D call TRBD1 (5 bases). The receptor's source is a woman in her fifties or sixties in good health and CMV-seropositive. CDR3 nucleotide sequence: TGTGCCTGGTCCTTCAGGGTCAATCAGCCCCAGCATTTT. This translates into CAWSFRVNQPQHF.